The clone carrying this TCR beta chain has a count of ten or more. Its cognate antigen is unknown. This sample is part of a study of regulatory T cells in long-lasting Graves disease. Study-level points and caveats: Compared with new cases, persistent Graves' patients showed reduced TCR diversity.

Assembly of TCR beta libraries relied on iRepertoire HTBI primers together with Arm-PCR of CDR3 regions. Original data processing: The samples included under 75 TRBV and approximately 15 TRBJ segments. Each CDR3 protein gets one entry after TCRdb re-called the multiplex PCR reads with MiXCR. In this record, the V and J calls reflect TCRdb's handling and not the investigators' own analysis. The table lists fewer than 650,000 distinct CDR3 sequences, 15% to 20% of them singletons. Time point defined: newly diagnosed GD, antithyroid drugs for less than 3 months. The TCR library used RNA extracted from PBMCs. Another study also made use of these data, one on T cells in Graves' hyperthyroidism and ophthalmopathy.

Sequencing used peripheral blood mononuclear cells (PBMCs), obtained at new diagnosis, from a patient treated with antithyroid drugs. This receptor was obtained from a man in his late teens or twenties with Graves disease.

CDR3 residues: CASSFTGGYAYEQYF. DNA for the CDR3: TGTGCCAGCAGTTTTACGGGAGGGTACGCCTACGAGCAGTACTTC. The genes are TRBV12-3 or TRBV12-4 and TRBJ2-7; 8 bases match TRBD2. With V trimmed by 3 bases and J by 2 bases, 6 bases remained unmatched. The CDR3 spans 15 residues.